Shown below are 29 T cell receptor beta chains from a single sample sequenced in a study of vaccination and CD4 T cells after COVID-19. Cultured CD4+ T cell DNA was sequenced using the Oncomine TCR Beta short-read assay. TCRdb called the PCR reads again in MiXCR, with one record for every CDR3 protein. The table has about 18,000 distinct CDR3 sequences, around 48% seen once; the top ten hold 13%. Stated time point: late sampling 161 to 241 days after vaccination in three convalescent patients. Treatment noted: roughly ten-day PBMC culture with coronavirus spike peptide pools or control peptides (ViraFEST assay). These receptors have no known antigen. Sequences were derived from CD4+ T cells from blood, cultured in vitro, sampled about 7 months after SARS-CoV-2 vaccination. These receptors were taken from a human donor who had recovered from COVID-19.

The chain combines TRBV18 with TRBJ2-5; no clear D gene. This CDR3 has 12 residues. V lost 2 bases to trimming and J lost 0 bases, with 1 base between them. Germline V lookup: CDR1 KGHSH, CDR2 LQKENI. For the CDR3, the DNA is TGTGCCAGCTCACCAGACCAAGAGACCCAGTACTTC. Its translation: CASSPDQETQYF.

This chain joins TRBV10-3 and TRBJ1-2; D remains unclear. Looked up from germline, CDR1 is ENHRY and CDR2 is SYGVKD. V lost 4 bases to trimming and J lost 8 bases, with 11 bases between them. CDR3 length equals 12 residues. CDR3 loop: CAISVDLGGYTF. The CDR3, as DNA: TGTGCCATCAGTGTCGACCTGGGGGGCTACACCTTC.

This clonotype was recorded a few times. The chain couples TRBV19 to TRBJ2-7; weak D call: TRBD1 (6 bases). Germline V gene sequence: CDR1 LNHDA, CDR2 SQIVND (reference sequence). CDR3 length: 12 residues. The V and J ends lost 4 bases and 4 bases respectively, with 8 bases between them. Here the CDR3 DNA reads TGTGCCAGTAGTACACAGGGATACGAGCAGTACTTC. It specifies CASSTQGYEQYF.

A few counts support this clonotype. The rearrangement uses TRBV7-8 and TRBJ2-5; unclear D gene. The CDR3 is 12 residues long. Germline values: CDR1 SGHVS, CDR2 FQNEAQ. Trimming removed 5 bases from V and 6 bases from J, with 10 bases in between. This chain's CDR3 is CASSPRRQTQYF. The CDR3 bases are TGTGCCAGCAGCCCGAGACGGCAGACCCAGTACTTC.

Turning to this clonotype: A read error may produce the germline difference seen at one junction end. CDR3 nucleotides: TGTGCCACCAGTGATTCCCTAGCGGGAGATATGCAGTATTTT. It specifies CATSDSLAGDMQYF. The chain carries TRBV24-1 and TRBJ2-3; TRBD2 matches at 10 bases. The length of the CDR3 is 14 residues. In germline, CDR1 is KGHDR, CDR2 SFDVKD.

This rearrangement joins TRBV6-5 to TRBJ1-5; TRBD1 might be the D (5 bases). Germline CDR1 and CDR2: MNHEY and SVGAGI. Trimming stripped 4 bases from V and 7 bases from J, with 14 bases between. This CDR3 has 14 amino acids. The CDR3 region has the DNA TGTGCCAGCAGTTCCCTCCAGGGCGGACAGCCCCAGCATTTT. It specifies CASSSLQGGQPQHF.

This sequence joins TRBV6-4 and TRBJ2-7, with TRBD1 identical over 7 bases. Per germline, CDR1 MRHNA and CDR2 SNTAGT. The CDR3 runs to 13 residues. The V segment lost 10 bases and the J segment 2 bases; nucleotides outside the gene matches: 8. The CDR3 DNA follows: TGTGCCAACAATAGGGACAGTCCCTACGAGCAGTACTTC. Translating it yields CANNRDSPYEQYF.

This chain links TRBV6-2 or TRBV6-3 with TRBJ2-1; D may be TRBD2 (6 bases). V lost 8 bases and J 0 bases, leaving 20 bases between the germline ends. Germline lookup yields CDR1 MNHEY and CDR2 SVGEGT. This CDR3 region has 17 residues. CDR3 residues: CASWGTGTASSYNEQFF. CDR3 DNA sequence: TGTGCCAGCTGGGGGACCGGGACTGCTAGCTCCTACAATGAGCAGTTCTTC.

The CDR3 DNA is TGTGCCAGCAGTTTAGGGACTAGTGGAGGAGAGACCCAGTACTTC. Protein product: CASSLGTSGGETQYF. The chain uses TRBV27 and TRBJ2-5; 8 bases match TRBD2. Germline-derived CDR1 and CDR2 are MNHEY and SMNVEV (reference sequence). The CDR3 has 15 amino acids. V gave up 2 bases and J gave up 4 bases; unmatched junction bases: 6.

A few counts support this clonotype. The V and J genes are TRBV20-1 and TRBJ1-5; 9 bases are shared with TRBD1. The CDR3 runs 14 residues. CDR1 DFQATT and CDR2 SNEGSKA come from the germline V gene (reference sequence). Trimming took 3 bases from V and 5 from J; bases not matched to a gene: 5. The CDR3 protein is CSARGDRDHQPQHF. The CDR3 DNA reads as TGCAGTGCTAGGGGGGACAGGGACCATCAGCCCCAGCATTTT.

This clonotype turned up a few times. The chain joins TRBV7-6 to TRBJ1-3; 11 bases line up with TRBD1. Per the germline V gene, CDR1 is SGHVS and CDR2 is FNYEAQ. With 5 bases clipped from V and 0 bases from J, the junction kept 6 bases outside the gene matches. The CDR3 totals 17 residues. For the CDR3, the DNA is TGTGCCAGCAGCCCCGGACAGGGGGCTTACTCTGGAAACACCATATATTTT. Amino acids: CASSPGQGAYSGNTIYF. The full variable domain, rest sourced from reference TRBV7-6 and TRBJ1-3, is GAGVSQSPRYKVTKRGQDVALRCDPISGHVSLYWYRQALGQGPEFLTYFNYEAQQDKSGLPNDRFSAERPEGSISTLTIQRTEQRDSAMYRCASSPGQGAYSGNTIYFGEGSWLTVV.

This clonotype was picked up a small number of times. The chain employs TRBV6-5 and TRBJ1-1; D possibly corresponds to TRBD1 (6 bases). The germline V and J ends were trimmed by 2 bases and 10 bases, with 11 bases remaining between them. The CDR3 has 12 amino acids. CDR1 is MNHEY, CDR2 SVGAGI, per germline. CDR3 residues: CASSYQGRAAFF. Written as DNA, the CDR3 is TGTGCCAGCAGTTACCAGGGGCGAGCAGCTTTCTTT.

The chain couples TRBV19 to TRBJ2-1; tentatively, D is TRBD1 (5 bases). CDR1 and CDR2 (germline): LNHDA, SQIVND (reference sequence). The length of the CDR3 is 14 residues. Trimming removed 1 base from V and 3 bases from J, with 7 bases in between. This CDR3 reads CASSIGGFYNEQFF. CDR3 bases: TGTGCCAGTAGTATAGGGGGCTTCTACAATGAGCAGTTCTTC.

The chain recombines TRBV20-1 with TRBJ2-3; D might be TRBD1 or TRBD2, each matching 5 bases. CDR3 length: 14 residues. V lost 3 bases to trimming and J lost 1 base, with 11 bases between them. Germline V gene data show CDR1 as DFQATT and CDR2 as SNEGSKA (reference sequence). This CDR3 is CSASIPGRTDTQYF. The CDR3 nucleotides are TGCAGTGCTAGTATACCGGGACGCACAGATACGCAGTATTTT.

A note on this clonotype: Relative to the germline gene, one junction end is altered; a read error may explain this. This chain joins TRBV6-2 or TRBV6-3 and TRBJ1-2; D possibly corresponds to TRBD1 (5 bases). This CDR3 has 12 residues. The germline CDR1 and CDR2 sequences are MNHEY and SVGEGT. The CDR3 protein is CASSWGNYGSTF. DNA of the CDR3: TGTGCCAGCAGTTGGGGCAACTATGGCTCCACCTTC.

The chain couples TRBV20-1 to TRBJ2-1; the match to TRBD2 covers 7 bases. The germline V gene encodes CDR1 DFQATT and CDR2 SNEGSKA (reference sequence). The CDR3 is 16 amino acids. The V segment lost 0 bases and the J segment 6 bases; nucleotides outside the gene matches: 11. The CDR3 DNA reads as TGCAGTGCTAGAGATCGTCGACTAGCATCTTCCAATGAGCAGTTCTTC. Translated, it gives CSARDRRLASSNEQFF.

The chain uses TRBV12-3 or TRBV12-4 and TRBJ2-3; weak D call: TRBD1 (6 bases). This CDR3 comprises 17 residues. Trimming stripped 6 bases from V and 3 bases from J, with 22 bases between. CDR3 bases: TGTGCCAGCAGCCCCACCCAGGGGCACGGGACAACAGATACGCAGTATTTT. Its translation: CASSPTQGHGTTDTQYF.

This clonotype was picked up a small number of times. The chain carries TRBV7-2 and TRBJ2-5; TRBD2 might be the D (5 bases). The CDR3 spans 14 residues. Trimming shortened V by 0 bases and J by 4 bases, and 9 bases separated the two germline ends. CDR1 and CDR2 (germline): SGHTA, FQGNSA. The CDR3, as DNA: TGTGCCAGCAGCTTAGCGGGAGTAGTAGAGACCCAGTACTTC. This sequence encodes CASSLAGVVETQYF.

The CDR3 here is CASTAPIAREAFF. As DNA, the CDR3 is TGTGCCAGCACCGCGCCAATTGCTCGGGAAGCTTTCTTT. The V and J genes are TRBV6-1 and TRBJ1-1, with unresolved D. V dropped 7 bases and J dropped 8 bases, with 17 bases sitting between them. CDR3 length: 13 amino acids. Germline values: CDR1 MNHNS, CDR2 SASEGT.

The sample holds a few counts of this clonotype. This chain uses TRBV6-2 or TRBV6-3 with TRBJ2-7, with 14 positions matching TRBD2. The CDR3 loop spans 17 amino acids. V was clipped by 5 bases and J by 2 bases; unmatched bases: 8. Germline V gene sequence: CDR1 MNHEY, CDR2 SVGEGT. This CDR3 is CASSRHPGLAGAYEQYF. The CDR3 coding sequence is TGTGCCAGCAGTCGACACCCGGGACTAGCGGGAGCCTACGAGCAGTACTTC.

V is TRBV20-1 and J is TRBJ2-3; 11 bases fit TRBD2. Trimming at V came to 0 bases and at J to 2 bases, leaving 7 bases not matched to a gene. Germline lookup yields CDR1 DFQATT and CDR2 SNEGSKA (reference sequence). The CDR3 is 17 amino acids. The CDR3 here is CSARDPLAGGHTDTQYF. In nucleotides, the CDR3 is TGCAGTGCTAGAGATCCCCTAGCGGGAGGTCACACAGATACGCAGTATTTT.

The chain recombines TRBV10-3 with TRBJ1-6; D not resolved. Germline assignment: CDR1 ENHRY and CDR2 SYGVKD. This CDR3 has 12 amino acids. Trimming removed 8 bases at V and 7 bases at J, with 9 bases between. The CDR3 region has the DNA TGTGCCATCCGGGCCCCCAATTCACCCCTCCACTTT. It encodes CAIRAPNSPLHF.

The V gene is TRBV7-2, the J gene TRBJ1-2; D uncertain. Germline CDR1 reads SGHTA; CDR2 reads FQGNSA. Trimming shortened V by 3 bases and J by 4 bases, and 9 bases separated the two germline ends. This CDR3 is built from 13 residues. CDR3 sequence reads: CASSLQASYGYTF. The CDR3 DNA reads as TGTGCCAGCAGCTTGCAGGCGAGCTATGGCTACACCTTC.

The chain couples TRBV28 to TRBJ2-7, with D unclear. The length of the CDR3 is 17 residues. Looked up from germline, CDR1 is MDHEN and CDR2 is SYDVKM. V lost 4 bases to trimming and J lost 1 base, with 20 bases between them. In nucleotides, the CDR3 is TGTGCCAGCAGTTCAGATACCCCCGGGTATCGGTCCTACGAGCAGTACTTC. Translation gives CASSSDTPGYRSYEQYF.

This chain uses TRBV20-1 with TRBJ1-1; tentatively, D is TRBD1 (6 bases). CDR3 size: 13 residues. V dropped 4 bases and J dropped 5 bases, with 14 bases sitting between them. Germline CDR1 and CDR2: DFQATT and SNEGSKA (reference sequence). The CDR3 coding sequence is TGCAGTGCTACCGGGCCCCAGGGGACTGAAGCTTTCTTT. Protein: CSATGPQGTEAFF.

The chain couples TRBV20-1 to TRBJ2-1; 11 bases fit TRBD2. The CDR3 contains 18 residues. CDR1 and CDR2 (germline): DFQATT, SNEGSKA (reference sequence). V shed 1 base and J 4 bases; nucleotides not matched to a gene: 12. DNA of the CDR3: TGCAGTGCTAGAGTGGGTAGTAGCGGGGGGGCCACGTACAATGAGCAGTTCTTC. Translating it yields CSARVGSSGGATYNEQFF.

This clonotype appeared a single time. V is TRBV15 and J is TRBJ2-7; D uncertain. CDR1 is LNHNV, CDR2 YYDKDF, per germline (reference sequence). V was cut by 0 bases and J by 4 bases, with 7 bases left in between. The CDR3 sequence is 13 residues long. DNA for the CDR3: TGTGCCACCAGCAGAGATCCCGGGTACGAGCAGTACTTC. It is translated as CATSRDPGYEQYF. Complete variable domain (other parts from reference TRBV15 and TRBJ2-7): DAMVIQNPRYQVTQFGKPVTLSCSQTLNHNVMYWYQQKSSQAPKLLFHYYDKDFNNEADTPDNFQSRRPNTSFCFLDIRSPGLGDTAMYLCATSRDPGYEQYFGPGTRLTVT.

The chain combines TRBV20-1 with TRBJ2-3; 8 positions match TRBD2. The CDR3 length is 18 residues. Germline CDR1 reads DFQATT; CDR2 reads SNEGSKA (reference sequence). The V segment lost 7 bases and the J segment 2 bases; nucleotides outside the gene matches: 20. The chain's CDR3 is CSVARSVTSASLTDTQYF. The CDR3 coding sequence is TGCAGTGTAGCCCGGTCCGTGACTAGCGCCTCTCTCACAGATACGCAGTATTTT.

The chain joins TRBV19 to TRBJ2-7, with D maybe TRBD1 (6 bases). The germline V gene encodes CDR1 LNHDA and CDR2 SQIVND (reference sequence). The CDR3 is 14 amino acids. Deletions cut 4 bases from V and 2 bases from J, with 12 bases between. CDR3 nucleotide sequence: TGTGCCAGTAGTACTGACAGGAACACCTACGAGCAGTACTTC. Its protein product is CASSTDRNTYEQYF.